These 7 T cell receptor beta chains were all obtained from the same sample, sequenced in a study of blood T cell repertoires in COVID-19. Data came from immunoSEQ multiplex PCR; TCRdb stores just in-frame clones and leaves some out. This table has around 280,000 clones, approximately 86% appearing once. The source material was peripheral blood. All receptors derive from a woman under 40 who had recovered from COVID-19.

This chain links TRBV7-9 with TRBJ2-7, with 7 positions matching TRBD1. V shed 5 bases, J shed 2 bases, and the junction held 3 bases outside the gene matches. Germline assignment: CDR1 SEHNR and CDR2 FQNEAQ (reference sequence). The length of the CDR3 is 13 residues. The CDR3 protein is CASSMGTAYEQYF. The CDR3, as DNA: TGTGCCAGCAGCATGGGGACAGCCTACGAGCAGTACTTC.

V and J are TRBV6-5 and TRBJ2-7, with TRBD1 matching 9 bases. Trimming cost V 6 bases and J 5 bases; bases outside gene matches: 8. The CDR3 totals 14 residues. Per the germline V gene, CDR1 is MNHEY and CDR2 is SVGAGI. CDR3 bases: TGTGCCAGCAGAAGGACAGGGGTCGGGGACGAGCAGTACTTC. Translating it yields CASRRTGVGDEQYF.

V gene TRBV13 combines with J gene TRBJ1-1; D unclear. The length of the CDR3 is 14 residues. From germline, CDR1 is PRHDT and CDR2 FYEKMQ (reference sequence). Trimming took 3 bases from V and 4 from J, leaving 12 bases between them. This chain's CDR3 is CASSFRERGTEAFF. DNA for the CDR3: TGTGCCAGCAGCTTCCGGGAGCGGGGCACTGAAGCTTTCTTT.

This clone was seen repeatedly, ten times or more. The rearrangement links TRBV5-6 to TRBJ2-7; perhaps TRBD2 as D (7 bases). The CDR3 runs 16 residues. Germline CDR1 reads SGHDT; CDR2 reads YYEEEE. V lost 0 bases to trimming and J lost 0 bases, with 13 bases between them. The CDR3 nucleotides are TGTGCCAGCAGCTTGGAGGGAGGGGGAAGCTCCTACGAGCAGTACTTC. Translated, it gives CASSLEGGGSSYEQYF.

The chain joins TRBV9 to TRBJ2-1; D is possibly TRBD2 (5 bases). Per the germline V gene, CDR1 is SGDLS and CDR2 is YYNGEE. This CDR3 has 14 residues. Trimming removed 2 bases from V and 6 bases from J, with 12 bases in between. The CDR3 nucleotides are TGTGCCAGCAGCGTGGAGGCTAGTCGCAATGAGCAGTTCTTC. Translation: CASSVEASRNEQFF.

The chain has TRBV23-1 and TRBJ1-5; D unclear. TRBV23-1 is an ORF for which the function is uncertain. CDR3 length: 15 residues. V lost 0 bases, J lost 3 bases, and 9 bases lay in between. CDR3 amino acids: CASSQSSRANQPQHF. The CDR3, as DNA: TGCGCCAGCAGTCAATCATCGAGAGCCAATCAGCCCCAGCATTTT.

The chain recombines TRBV19 with TRBJ1-2; the D is unclear. Trimming cost V 2 bases and J 0 bases, with 4 bases left between them. Germline V lookup: CDR1 LNHDA, CDR2 SQIVND (reference sequence). The CDR3 is 13 amino acids. The CDR3 DNA reads TGTGCCAGTAGTATAACACCTAACTATGGCTACACCTTC. It translates to CASSITPNYGYTF.